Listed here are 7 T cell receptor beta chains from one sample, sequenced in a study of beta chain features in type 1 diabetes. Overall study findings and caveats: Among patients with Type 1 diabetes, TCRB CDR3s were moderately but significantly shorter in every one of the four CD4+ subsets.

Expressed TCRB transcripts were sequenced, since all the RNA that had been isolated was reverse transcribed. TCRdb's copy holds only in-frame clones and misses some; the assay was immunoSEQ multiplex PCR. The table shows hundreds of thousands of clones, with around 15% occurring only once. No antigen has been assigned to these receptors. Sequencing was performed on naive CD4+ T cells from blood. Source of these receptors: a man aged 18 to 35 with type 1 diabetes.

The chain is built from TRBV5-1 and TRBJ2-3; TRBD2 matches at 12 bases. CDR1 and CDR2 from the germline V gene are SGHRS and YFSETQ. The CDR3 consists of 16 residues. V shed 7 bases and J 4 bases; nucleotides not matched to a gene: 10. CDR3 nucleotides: TGCGCCAGCGCGCTAGCGGGGGGGCCTAGCGCAGATACGCAGTATTTT. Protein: CASALAGGPSADTQYF.

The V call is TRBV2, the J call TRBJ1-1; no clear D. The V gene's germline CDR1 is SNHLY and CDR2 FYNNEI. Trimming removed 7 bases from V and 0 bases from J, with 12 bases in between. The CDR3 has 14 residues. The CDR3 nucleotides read TGTGCCAGCATCCCTCCGGAAGTGAACACTGAAGCTTTCTTT. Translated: CASIPPEVNTEAFF.

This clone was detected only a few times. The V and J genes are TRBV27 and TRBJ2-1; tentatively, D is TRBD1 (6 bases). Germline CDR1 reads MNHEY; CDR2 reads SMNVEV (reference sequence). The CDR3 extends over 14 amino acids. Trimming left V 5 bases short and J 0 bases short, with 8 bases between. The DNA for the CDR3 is TGTGCCAGCAGTGACAGGAGCTCCTACAATGAGCAGTTCTTC. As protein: CASSDRSSYNEQFF.

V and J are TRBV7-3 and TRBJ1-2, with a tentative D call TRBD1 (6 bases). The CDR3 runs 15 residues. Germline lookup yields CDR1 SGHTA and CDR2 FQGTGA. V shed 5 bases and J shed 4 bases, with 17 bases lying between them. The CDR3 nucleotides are TGTGCCAGCAGCGGGTTGGGGGACACCTCCTATGGCTACACCTTC. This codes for CASSGLGDTSYGYTF.

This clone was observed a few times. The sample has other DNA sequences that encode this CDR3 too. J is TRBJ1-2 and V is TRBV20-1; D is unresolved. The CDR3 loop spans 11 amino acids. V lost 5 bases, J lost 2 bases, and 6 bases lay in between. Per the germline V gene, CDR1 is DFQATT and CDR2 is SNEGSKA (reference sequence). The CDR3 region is CSAFLNYGYTF. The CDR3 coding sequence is TGCAGTGCTTTTTTAAACTATGGCTACACCTTC.

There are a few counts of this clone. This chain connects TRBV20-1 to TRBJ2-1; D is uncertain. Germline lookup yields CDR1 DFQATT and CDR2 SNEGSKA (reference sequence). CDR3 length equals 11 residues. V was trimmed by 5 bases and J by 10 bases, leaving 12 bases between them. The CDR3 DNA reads TGCAGTGCTCCTACTCGCCGCGAGCAGTTCTTC. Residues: CSAPTRREQFF.

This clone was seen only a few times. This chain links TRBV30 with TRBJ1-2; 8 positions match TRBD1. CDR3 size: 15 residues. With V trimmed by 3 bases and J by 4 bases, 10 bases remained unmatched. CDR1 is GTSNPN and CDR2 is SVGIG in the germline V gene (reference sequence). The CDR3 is CAWRPPGQAVYGYTF. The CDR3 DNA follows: TGTGCCTGGAGACCCCCGGGACAGGCTGTCTATGGCTACACCTTC.